The entry below describes one T cell receptor beta chain. This sample is part of a study of blood T cell repertoires in COVID-19. Overall study: In each case, the material was cDNA or gDNA derived from T cells, B-cell-depleted T cells, or PBMCs.

Germline CDR1 is MNHEY and CDR2 is SMNVEV (reference sequence). The V and J ends lost 5 bases and 2 bases respectively, with 14 bases between them. The CDR3 has 15 amino acids. Profiled with immunoSEQ multiplex PCR; TCRdb holds only in-frame clones, not every one. The table includes under 45,000 clones, 81% detected once. Recruited during active infection, patients (from Seattle) were subsequently followed longitudinally. The sequenced material came from peripheral blood. This TCR derives from a man between 65 and 80 years old with COVID-19, enrolled during active disease. The chain joins TRBV27 to TRBJ2-3; maybe TRBD1 (6 bases). The CDR3 loop is CASSRGQFPTDTQYF. The CDR3 DNA follows: TGTGCCAGCAGTCGCGGACAGTTCCCCACAGATACGCAGTATTTT.